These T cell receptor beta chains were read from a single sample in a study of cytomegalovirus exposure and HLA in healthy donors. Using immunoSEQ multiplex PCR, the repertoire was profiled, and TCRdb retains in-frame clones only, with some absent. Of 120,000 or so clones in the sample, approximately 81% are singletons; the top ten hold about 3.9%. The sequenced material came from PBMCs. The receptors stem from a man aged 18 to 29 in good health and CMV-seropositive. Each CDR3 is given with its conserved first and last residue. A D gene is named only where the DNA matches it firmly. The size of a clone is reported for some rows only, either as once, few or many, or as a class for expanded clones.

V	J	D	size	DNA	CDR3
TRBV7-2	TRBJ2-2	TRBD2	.	TGTGCCAGCACCTTAAGGACTAGCCTAAACACCGGGGAGCTGTTTTTT	CASTLRTSLNTGELFF
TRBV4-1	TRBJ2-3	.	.	TGCGCCAGCAGCCACCTCTTTCGCGGCACAGATACGCAGTATTTT	CASSHLFRGTDTQYF
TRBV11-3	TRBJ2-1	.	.	TGTGCCAGCAGCTCTGACAATGAGCAGTTCTTC	CASSSDNEQFF
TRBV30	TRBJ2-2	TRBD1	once	TGTGCCTGGAGTAAGGGGACAGGGTTCACCGGGGAGCTGTTTTTT	CAWSKGTGFTGELFF
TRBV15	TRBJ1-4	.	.	TGTGCCACCAGTATCGCGGGAGGGGGGGCGGAAAAACTGTTTTTT	CATSIAGGGAEKLFF
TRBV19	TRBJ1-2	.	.	TGTGCCAGTAGTATACAACGACAGGACTATGGCTACACCTTC	CASSIQRQDYGYTF
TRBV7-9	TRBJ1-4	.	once	TGTGCCAGCAGCTTAAGAGATGCAACCAATGAAAAACTGTTTTTT	CASSLRDATNEKLFF
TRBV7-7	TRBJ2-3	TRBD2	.	TGTGCTAGCAGTGCGGGCGGGAGTGCGTTAGATACGCAGTATTTT	CASSAGGSALDTQYF
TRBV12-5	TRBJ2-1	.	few	TGTGCTAGTGGTTTCTCTGTGGGGGGTGACAATGAGCAGTTCTTC	CASGFSVGGDNEQFF
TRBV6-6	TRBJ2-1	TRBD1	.	TGTGCCAGCCGGACAGGGGAGATCAATGAGCAGTTCTTC	CASRTGEINEQFF
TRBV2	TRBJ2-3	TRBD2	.	TGTGCCAGCAGTGAGAGGGGTGCTAGCGGGTCTAGCACAGATACGCAGTATTTT	CASSERGASGSSTDTQYF
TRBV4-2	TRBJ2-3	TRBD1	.	TGTGCCAGCAGCCAAGAGACAGGGATGACAGATACGCAGTATTTT	CASSQETGMTDTQYF
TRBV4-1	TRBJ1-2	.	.	TGCGCCAGCAGCCAAGATCGGAGATCTAACTATGGCTACACCTTC	CASSQDRRSNYGYTF
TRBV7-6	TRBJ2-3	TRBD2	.	TGTGCCAGCAGCAATATAGCGGGGGCCCTCACAGATACGCAGTATTTT	CASSNIAGALTDTQYF
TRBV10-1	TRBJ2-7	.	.	TGCGCCAGCAGTGATGAGAGATGGGGATCCGCGGGGCACGAGCAGTACTTC	CASSDERWGSAGHEQYF
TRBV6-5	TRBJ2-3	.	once	TGTGCCACCACGGGGTCGGGCACAGATACGCAGTATTTT	CATTGSGTDTQYF
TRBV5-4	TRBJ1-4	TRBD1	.	TGTGCCAGCAGTTCCGAACAGGGGGCTAGCGGAACTAATGAAAAACTGTTTTTT	CASSSEQGASGTNEKLFF
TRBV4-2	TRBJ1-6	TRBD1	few	TGTGCCAGCAGCCAAGCTAACAGGGGCTCCTATAATTCACCCCTCCACTTT	CASSQANRGSYNSPLHF
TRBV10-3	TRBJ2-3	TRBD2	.	TGTGCCATCAGCCTCGTGAGCGGGGGGCGAGATACGCAGTATTTT	CAISLVSGGRDTQYF
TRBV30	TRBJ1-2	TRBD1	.	TGTGCCTGCTACCCCCGGGACAGGGCTTCCCCCTACACCTTC	CACYPRDRASPYTF
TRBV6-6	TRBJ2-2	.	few	TGTGCCAGCAATGCCAGGGCCTTTTCCGGGGAGCTGTTTTTT	CASNARAFSGELFF
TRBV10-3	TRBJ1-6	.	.	TGTGCCATCAGTGAAGCCGACAGAAGGTCACCCCTCCACTTT	CAISEADRRSPLHF
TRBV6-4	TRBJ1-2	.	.	TGTGCCAGCAGTGACACGGAGGCGGGCGGCTACACCTTC	CASSDTEAGGYTF
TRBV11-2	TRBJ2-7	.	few	TGTGCCAGCTCCCCCGCGGGGGACATAAGCTCCTACGAGCAGTACTTC	CASSPAGDISSYEQYF
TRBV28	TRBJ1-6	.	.	TGTGCCAGCTACACGGGGAGGCAGACGCTTAATTCACCCCTCCACTTT	CASYTGRQTLNSPLHF
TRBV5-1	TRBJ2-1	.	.	TGCGCCAGCAGCTTGGAGACGACTGGGAATGAGCAGTTCTTC	CASSLETTGNEQFF
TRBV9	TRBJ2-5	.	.	TGTGCCAGCAGCGTAGGGACTCAGTACCAAGAGACCCAGTACTTC	CASSVGTQYQETQYF
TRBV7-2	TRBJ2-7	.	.	TGTGCCAGCAGCCGACAGCCACTATCCCTTCCCTACGAGCAGTACTTC	CASSRQPLSLPYEQYF
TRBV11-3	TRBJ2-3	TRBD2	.	TGTGCCAGCAGCGGTACGGAGGGTGGGGGGGGAACAGATACGCAGTATTTT	CASSGTEGGGGTDTQYF
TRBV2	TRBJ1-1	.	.	TGTGCCAGCAGCGTACAGGGAAGTCACACTGAAGCTTTCTTT	CASSVQGSHTEAFF
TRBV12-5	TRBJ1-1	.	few	TGTGCTAGTGGTTTAGGGGGGAACACTGAAGCTTTCTTT	CASGLGGNTEAFF
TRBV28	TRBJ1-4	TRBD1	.	TGTGCCAGCAGTTTATGGGGACAGGGGGCGAGTGAAAAACTGTTTTTT	CASSLWGQGASEKLFF
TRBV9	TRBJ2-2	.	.	TGTGCCAGCAGCAACCGACAGGGTGGGGGGACCGGGGAGCTGTTTTTT	CASSNRQGGGTGELFF
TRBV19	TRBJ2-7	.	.	TGTGCCAGTAGTACCGCATCTGTTTCCGCAGGGGAATACTCCTACGAGCAGTACTTC	CASSTASVSAGEYSYEQYF
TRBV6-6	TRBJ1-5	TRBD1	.	TGTGCCAGCAGGTTGAAAACAGGGGAAAACAATCAGCCCCAGCATTTT	CASRLKTGENNQPQHF
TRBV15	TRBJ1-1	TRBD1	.	TGTGCCACCAGCAGTGGGGGGGGGACAGGGGGCCCGAACACTGAAGCTTTCTTT	CATSSGGGTGGPNTEAFF
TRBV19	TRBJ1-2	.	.	TGTGCCAGTAGTCATCGGGGTAAAGGGTATGGCTACACCTTC	CASSHRGKGYGYTF
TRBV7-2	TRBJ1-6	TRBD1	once	TGTGCCAGCAGCCTAGCAGGGACAGGGGTAAACAATTCACCCCTCCACTTT	CASSLAGTGVNNSPLHF
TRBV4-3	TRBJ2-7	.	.	TGCGCCAGCAGCCAAGACCGGGGTCTAGGCTACGAGCAGTACTTC	CASSQDRGLGYEQYF
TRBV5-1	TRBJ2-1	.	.	TGCGCCAGCAGCTCGGACAGTACCGGGTTCGATGAGCAGTTCTTC	CASSSDSTGFDEQFF